Below are 9 T cell receptor beta chains sequenced from a single sample in a study of identical twins. TCRdb redid the calling of the 5' RACE reads with MiXCR, one entry per CDR3 protein. Here the sample spans hundreds of thousands of distinct CDR3 sequences, 7.5% being singletons. These sequences were also reported in another study, on yellow fever vaccine responses in identical twins.

The sequenced sample was memory (CD45RO+) T cells sorted from blood. These receptors originate from a woman aged 18-29 years in good health.

This clonotype was detected many times. J is TRBJ2-2 and V is TRBV24-1; 7 bases fit TRBD1. Germline assignment: CDR1 KGHDR and CDR2 SFDVKD. This CDR3 has 14 residues. The J segment lost 5 bases and the V segment lost 4 bases, leaving 3 bases of the junction unmatched. CDR3 DNA: TGTGCCACCAGTGACCACAGGGGAACCGGGGAGCTGTTTTTT. This translates into CATSDHRGTGELFF.

This clonotype turned up a few times. This chain links TRBV12-3 or TRBV12-4 with TRBJ2-3; 12 bases align to TRBD2. Losses at the gene ends were 1 base for V and 10 bases for J; bases not matched to a gene: 3. This CDR3 is 14 amino acids long. As DNA, the CDR3 is TGTGCCAGCAGTTTAGGGACTAGCGGGAAAGCGCAGTATTTT. Its protein is CASSLGTSGKAQYF.

This clonotype was detected ten times or more. V is TRBV28 and J is TRBJ2-4; 10 bases are a match to TRBD2. The CDR3 has 16 amino acids. CDR1 is MDHEN and CDR2 is SYDVKM in the germline V gene. Unmatched junction bases numbered 9, after V lost 4 bases and J lost 6 bases. This chain's CDR3 is CASSSRAGGIRNIQYF. Written as DNA, the CDR3 is TGTGCCAGCAGTTCGAGAGCGGGAGGGATTAGAAACATTCAGTACTTC.

The V gene is TRBV7-2, the J gene TRBJ2-2, with a tentative D call TRBD1 (5 bases). The CDR3 is made up of 13 amino acids. V gave up 5 bases and J gave up 5 bases, with 9 bases separating them. Per germline, CDR1 SGHTA and CDR2 FQGNSA. CDR3 sequence reads: CASSIRETGELFF. In DNA form, the CDR3 reads TGTGCCAGCAGCATCAGGGAAACCGGGGAGCTGTTTTTT.

The CDR3 nucleotides are TGTGCCAGCAGTCCCACAGCGGCGCCCAAATTTAATGAGCAGTTCTTC. It translates to CASSPTAAPKFNEQFF. V usage is TRBV12-3 or TRBV12-4 and J usage is TRBJ2-1; D is possibly TRBD2 (5 bases). This CDR3 has 16 residues. Deletions cut 5 bases from V and 7 bases from J, with 21 bases between.

This clonotype was detected ten times or more. The gene calls are TRBV28 and TRBJ1-3; maybe TRBD1 (5 bases). V shed 2 bases and J shed 4 bases, with 12 bases lying between them. Germline CDR1 MDHEN, CDR2 SYDVKM. The CDR3 has 15 residues. CDR3 DNA: TGTGCCAGCAGTTTAATCCAGGGATCCGGAAACACCATATATTTT. It codes for CASSLIQGSGNTIYF.

This clonotype was found many times. The chain uses TRBV12-3 or TRBV12-4 and TRBJ2-1; TRBD2 agrees at 9 bases. The CDR3 spans 16 residues. The V segment lost 8 bases and the J segment 9 bases; nucleotides outside the gene matches: 17. This chain's CDR3 is CASGRVESGRPGEQFF. CDR3 nucleotides: TGTGCCAGCGGCAGGGTGGAGAGCGGGAGGCCGGGTGAGCAGTTCTTC.

The rearrangement links TRBV19 to TRBJ2-1; D perhaps matches TRBD1 (6 bases). The ends were cut back, 5 bases at V and 5 bases at J, with 16 bases in the middle. CDR1 is LNHDA and CDR2 is SQIVND in the germline V gene (reference sequence). CDR3 length: 15 amino acids. CDR3: CASSHLGQSNNEQFF. Written as DNA, the CDR3 is TGTGCCAGTAGTCATCTTGGACAGTCAAACAATGAGCAGTTCTTC.

The chain couples TRBV11-1 to TRBJ2-3; 10 bases map to TRBD1. The V gene end was trimmed by 4 bases and the J gene end by 5 bases; junction bases not matched to a gene: 15. The CDR3 is made up of 18 amino acids. CDR1 SGHAT and CDR2 FQDESV come from the germline V gene (reference sequence). The CDR3 spells CASSSPGVGTGVEDTQYF. The CDR3 nucleotides are TGTGCCAGCAGCTCCCCGGGAGTGGGGACAGGGGTTGAAGATACGCAGTATTTT. The whole variable domain, remainder taken from reference TRBV11-1 and TRBJ2-3, is EAEVAQSPRYKITEKSQAVAFWCDPISGHATLYWYRQILGQGPELLVQFQDESVVDDSQLPKDRFSAERLKGVDSTLKIQPAELGDSAMYLCASSSPGVGTGVEDTQYFGPGTRLTVL.